This T cell receptor beta chain was documented in a study of T-cell memory formation after mild COVID-19. Study-level information: Clusters were largely donor specific. Study observations and caveats: The authors left the SARS-CoV-2 specificity of second-wave clones peaking on day 37 unconfirmed.

With 3 bases removed from V and 0 bases from J, the gap between germline ends came to 7 bases. The CDR3 contains 14 residues. In germline, CDR1 is SGHRS, CDR2 YFSETQ. TCRdb used MiXCR to reprocess the 5' RACE reads, holding one entry per CDR3 protein. Of some 190,000 distinct CDR3 sequences in the sample, roughly 17% were seen once. This clonotype appeared a few times. Its target is not known. The rearrangement uses TRBV5-1 and TRBJ1-3; tentative D call: TRBD1 (5 bases). Sequenced input: PBMCs or a T cell subset sorted from them (not recorded which). This receptor was taken from an adult woman who had mild COVID-19 (a few samples of this study predate the infection). Cell type and time point are not known. The CDR3 nucleotides read TGCGCCAGCAGCTCGGGACCCTCTGGAAACACCATATATTTT. Its translation: CASSSGPSGNTIYF.